The present T cell receptor beta chain was sequenced within a study of T cells in Graves' hyperthyroidism and ophthalmopathy. Study background: Peripheral blood sampling occurred at initial diagnosis, before any treatment.

Amplification targeted TCR beta CDR3 regions from RNA transcripts. During a first-round RT-PCR of the TCR CDR3, the HTBI primer set was used. Each CDR3 protein is one row after TCRdb ran MiXCR on the multiplex PCR reads. Among more than 300,000 distinct CDR3 sequences listed, about a fifth were seen once. The J segment lost 1 base and the V segment lost 8 bases, leaving 17 bases of the junction unmatched. The germline gives CDR1 ENHRY, CDR2 SYGVKD. The CDR3 runs 18 residues. Points from the study as a whole: Blood held most thyroid clonotypes expanded above 0.001 frequency.

This clonotype has just a few counts. What it binds is unknown. Uncontrolled infection, other autoimmune disease, pregnancy or lactation led to exclusion. The sequence came from a man aged 18 to 35 with Graves' ophthalmopathy. The V gene is TRBV10-3, the J gene TRBJ2-1; TRBD2 matches 7 bases. Sequencing input: blood. The CDR3 region has the DNA TGTGCCATCCAAGGATCGGGGGAGCGACTAGCATCCTACAATGAGCAGTTCTTC. This translates into CAIQGSGERLASYNEQFF.